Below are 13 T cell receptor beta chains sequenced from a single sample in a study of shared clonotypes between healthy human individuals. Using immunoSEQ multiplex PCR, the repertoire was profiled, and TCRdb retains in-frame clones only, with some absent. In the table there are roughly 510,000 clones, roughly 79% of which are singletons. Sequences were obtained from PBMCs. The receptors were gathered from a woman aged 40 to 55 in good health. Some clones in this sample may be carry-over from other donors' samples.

The CDR3 protein is CASSQEVLAGAQYF. The CDR3 DNA reads TGCGCCAGCAGCCAAGAGGTACTAGCGGGTGCCCAGTACTTC. The rearrangement uses TRBV4-3 and TRBJ2-5, with 9 bases aligning to TRBD2. Germline assignment: CDR1 LGHNA and CDR2 YSLEER. This CDR3 spans 14 amino acids. After removal of 0 bases from V and 9 bases from J, the junction contained 5 bases not matched to a gene.

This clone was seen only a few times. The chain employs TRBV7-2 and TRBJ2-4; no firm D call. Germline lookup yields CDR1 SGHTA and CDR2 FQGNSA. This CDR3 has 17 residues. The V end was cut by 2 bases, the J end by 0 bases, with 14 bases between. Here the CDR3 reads CASSLSLSLLAKNIQYF. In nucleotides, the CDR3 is TGTGCCAGCAGCTTAAGTCTATCCCTTCTAGCCAAAAACATTCAGTACTTC. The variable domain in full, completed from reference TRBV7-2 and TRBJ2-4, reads GAGVSQSPSNKVTEKGKDVELRCDPISGHTALYWYRQSLGQGLEFLIYFQGNSAPDKSGLPSDRFSAERTGGSVSTLTIQRTQQEDSAVYLCASSLSLSLLAKNIQYFGAGTRLSVL.

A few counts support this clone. CDR3 amino acids: CATARGSQETQYF. Written as DNA, the CDR3 is TGTGCCACCGCCCGGGGCAGTCAAGAGACCCAGTACTTC. The chain is built from TRBV15 and TRBJ2-5, with D perhaps matching TRBD1 or TRBD2 (5 bases each). V dropped 8 bases and J dropped 2 bases, with 12 bases sitting between them. Germline V gene data show CDR1 as LNHNV and CDR2 as YYDKDF (reference sequence). There are 13 residues in the CDR3.

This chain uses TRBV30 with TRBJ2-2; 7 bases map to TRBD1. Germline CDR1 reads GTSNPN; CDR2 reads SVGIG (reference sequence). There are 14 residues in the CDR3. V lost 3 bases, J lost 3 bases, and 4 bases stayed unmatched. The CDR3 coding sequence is TGTGCCTGGAGCGGCGGACAGGACACCGGGGAGCTGTTTTTT. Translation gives CAWSGGQDTGELFF. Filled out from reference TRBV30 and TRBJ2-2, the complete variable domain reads SQTIHQWPATLVQPVGSPLSLECTVEGTSNPNLYWYRQAAGRGLQLLFYSVGIGQISSEVPQNLSASRPQDRQFILSSKKLLLSDSGFYLCAWSGGQDTGELFFGEGSRLTVL.

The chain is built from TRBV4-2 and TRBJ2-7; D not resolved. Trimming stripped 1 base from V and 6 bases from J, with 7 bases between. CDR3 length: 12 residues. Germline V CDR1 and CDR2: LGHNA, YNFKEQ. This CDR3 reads CASSQADSEQYF. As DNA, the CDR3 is TGTGCCAGCAGCCAAGCCGATAGCGAGCAGTACTTC.

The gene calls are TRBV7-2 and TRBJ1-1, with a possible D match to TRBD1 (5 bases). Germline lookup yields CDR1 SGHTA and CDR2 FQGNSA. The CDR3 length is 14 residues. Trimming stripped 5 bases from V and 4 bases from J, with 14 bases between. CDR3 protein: CASSKGAGRTEAFF. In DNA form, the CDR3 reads TGTGCCAGCAGCAAAGGCGCAGGGCGCACTGAAGCTTTCTTT. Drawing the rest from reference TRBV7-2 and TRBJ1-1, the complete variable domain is GAGVSQSPSNKVTEKGKDVELRCDPISGHTALYWYRQSLGQGLEFLIYFQGNSAPDKSGLPSDRFSAERTGGSVSTLTIQRTQQEDSAVYLCASSKGAGRTEAFFGQGTRLTVV.

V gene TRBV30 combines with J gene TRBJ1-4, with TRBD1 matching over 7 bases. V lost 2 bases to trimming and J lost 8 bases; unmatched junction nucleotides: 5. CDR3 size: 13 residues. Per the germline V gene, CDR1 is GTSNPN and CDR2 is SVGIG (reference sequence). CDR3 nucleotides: TGTGCCTGGAGTCCAAACAGGGGAGAAAAACTGTTTTTT. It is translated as CAWSPNRGEKLFF. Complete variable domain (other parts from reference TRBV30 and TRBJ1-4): SQTIHQWPATLVQPVGSPLSLECTVEGTSNPNLYWYRQAAGRGLQLLFYSVGIGQISSEVPQNLSASRPQDRQFILSSKKLLLSDSGFYLCAWSPNRGEKLFFGSGTQLSVL.

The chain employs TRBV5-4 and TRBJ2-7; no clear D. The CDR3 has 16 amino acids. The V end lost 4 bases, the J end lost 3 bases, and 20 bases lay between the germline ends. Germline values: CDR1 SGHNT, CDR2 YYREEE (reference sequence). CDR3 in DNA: TGTGCCAGCAGCCTACTTGACAATTTCATGGACTACGAGCAGTACTTC. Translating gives CASSLLDNFMDYEQYF.

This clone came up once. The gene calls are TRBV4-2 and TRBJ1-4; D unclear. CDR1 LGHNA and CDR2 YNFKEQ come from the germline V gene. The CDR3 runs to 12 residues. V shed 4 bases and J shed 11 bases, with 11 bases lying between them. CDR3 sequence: CASSPLADKLFF. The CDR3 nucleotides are TGTGCCAGCAGCCCGTTGGCTGACAAACTGTTTTTT.

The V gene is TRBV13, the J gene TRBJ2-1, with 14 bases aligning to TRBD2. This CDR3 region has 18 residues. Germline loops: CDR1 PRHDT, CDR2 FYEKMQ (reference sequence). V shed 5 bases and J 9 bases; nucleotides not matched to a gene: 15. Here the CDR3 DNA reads TGTGCCAGCAGCCAACATATCCGACTAGCGGGAGGGCCCGGTGAGCAGTTCTTC. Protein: CASSQHIRLAGGPGEQFF.

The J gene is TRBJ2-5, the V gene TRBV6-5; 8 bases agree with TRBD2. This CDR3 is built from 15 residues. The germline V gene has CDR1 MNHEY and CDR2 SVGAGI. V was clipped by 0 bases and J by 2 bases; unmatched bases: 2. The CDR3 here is CASSYSTSAQETQYF. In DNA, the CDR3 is TGTGCCAGCAGTTACTCGACTAGCGCACAAGAGACCCAGTACTTC.

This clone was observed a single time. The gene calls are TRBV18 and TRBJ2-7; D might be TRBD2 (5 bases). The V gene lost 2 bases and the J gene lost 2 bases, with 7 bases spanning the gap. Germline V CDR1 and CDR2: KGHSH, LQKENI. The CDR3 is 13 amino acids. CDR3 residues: CASSPGGPYEQYF. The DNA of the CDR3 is TGTGCCAGCTCACCAGGAGGACCCTACGAGCAGTACTTC.

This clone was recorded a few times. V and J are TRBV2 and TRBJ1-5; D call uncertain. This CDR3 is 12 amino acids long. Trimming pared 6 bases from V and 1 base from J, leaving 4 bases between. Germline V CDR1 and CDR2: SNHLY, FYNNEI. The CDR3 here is CASSGSNQPQHF. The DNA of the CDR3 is TGTGCCAGCAGCGGGAGCAATCAGCCCCAGCATTTT.